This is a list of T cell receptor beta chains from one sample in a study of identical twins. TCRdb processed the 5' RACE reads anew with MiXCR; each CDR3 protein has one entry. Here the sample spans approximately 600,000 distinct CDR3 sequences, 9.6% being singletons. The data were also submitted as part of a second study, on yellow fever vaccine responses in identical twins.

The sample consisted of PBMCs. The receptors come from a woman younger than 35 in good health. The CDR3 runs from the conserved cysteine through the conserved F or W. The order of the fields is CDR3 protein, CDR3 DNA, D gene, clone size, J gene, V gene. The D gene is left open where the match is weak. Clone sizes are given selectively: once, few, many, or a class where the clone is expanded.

CASSPPSAGGLNTQYF,TGTGCCAGCAGCCCGCCTTCTGCGGGAGGGCTGAATACGCAGTATTTT,TRBD2,.,TRBJ2-3,TRBV7-2
CSVIRGRDNSPLHF,TGCAGTGTCATCAGGGGGAGAGATAATTCACCCCTCCACTTT,TRBD1,many,TRBJ1-6,TRBV20-1
CASTLRGAGTEAFF,TGTGCCAGCACCTTGAGGGGCGCGGGCACTGAAGCTTTCTTT,.,many,TRBJ1-1,TRBV12-3/TRBV12-4
CASRRGYNEQFF,TGTGCCAGCAGACGGGGCTACAATGAGCAGTTCTTC,.,many,TRBJ2-1,TRBV12-3/TRBV12-4
CASSLTRAGLLSYEQYF,TGTGCCAGCAGCTTAACAAGAGCGGGTTTACTCTCCTACGAGCAGTACTTC,.,few,TRBJ2-7,TRBV7-2
CSGMTGEAYEQYF,TGCAGCGGCATGACAGGGGAAGCCTACGAGCAGTACTTC,TRBD1,few,TRBJ2-7,TRBV29-1
CASSVTGTYNEQFF,TGTGCCAGCAGTGTAACCGGGACTTACAATGAGCAGTTCTTC,.,many,TRBJ2-1,TRBV12-3/TRBV12-4
CSVKGVTTVGDTQYF,TGCAGCGTTAAGGGTGTGACGACCGTGGGTGATACGCAGTATTTT,.,many,TRBJ2-3,TRBV29-1
CASSFPAGVGYTF,TGTGCCAGCAGTTTTCCAGCAGGGGTTGGCTACACCTTC,.,few,TRBJ1-2,TRBV28
CASSQGTSGGGQETQYF,TGTGCCAGCAGCCAAGGGACTAGCGGGGGGGGACAAGAGACCCAGTACTTC,TRBD2,many,TRBJ2-5,TRBV4-2
CASSQVGSYNEQFF,TGCGCCAGCAGCCAAGTGGGCTCCTACAATGAGCAGTTCTTC,.,many,TRBJ2-1,TRBV4-3
CASGAGTSGRHFTDTQYF,TGTGCTAGTGGCGCCGGGACTAGCGGGAGGCACTTCACAGATACGCAGTATTTT,TRBD2,.,TRBJ2-3,TRBV12-5
CASSQWTEPNEKLFF,TGTGCCAGTAGTCAATGGACGGAACCTAATGAAAAACTGTTTTTT,.,few,TRBJ1-4,TRBV19